This T cell receptor (beta chain) derives from a study of blood T cell repertoires in COVID-19. As for the study in general: Researchers got acute and convalescent COVID-19 samples from the United States, Italy and Spain. Sources were T cells, B-cell-depleted T cells, or PBMCs; the material itself was cDNA or gDNA.

Per the authors' pipeline: The assay estimated nucleated cells by amplifying reference gene primers. Measured with immunoSEQ multiplex PCR; TCRdb has only the in-frame clones, and not every one. D and trimming were read from the DNA, whereas the V and J calls and clone size are those reported in that table. This table has roughly 250,000 clones, roughly 87% appearing once. Sequencing was carried out using peripheral blood. The TCR sequence derives from a man aged 55-75 years who had recovered from COVID-19.

In DNA form, the CDR3 reads TGTGCCAGCAGTTTACAAGAAGGGGCAGCCTATGGCTACACCTTC. Residues: CASSLQEGAAYGYTF. The chain couples TRBV27 to TRBJ1-2; tentatively, D is TRBD1 (5 bases). The length of the CDR3 is 15 residues. Trimming shortened V by 2 bases and J by 4 bases, and 14 bases separated the two germline ends. The germline CDR1 and CDR2 sequences are MNHEY and SMNVEV (reference sequence).